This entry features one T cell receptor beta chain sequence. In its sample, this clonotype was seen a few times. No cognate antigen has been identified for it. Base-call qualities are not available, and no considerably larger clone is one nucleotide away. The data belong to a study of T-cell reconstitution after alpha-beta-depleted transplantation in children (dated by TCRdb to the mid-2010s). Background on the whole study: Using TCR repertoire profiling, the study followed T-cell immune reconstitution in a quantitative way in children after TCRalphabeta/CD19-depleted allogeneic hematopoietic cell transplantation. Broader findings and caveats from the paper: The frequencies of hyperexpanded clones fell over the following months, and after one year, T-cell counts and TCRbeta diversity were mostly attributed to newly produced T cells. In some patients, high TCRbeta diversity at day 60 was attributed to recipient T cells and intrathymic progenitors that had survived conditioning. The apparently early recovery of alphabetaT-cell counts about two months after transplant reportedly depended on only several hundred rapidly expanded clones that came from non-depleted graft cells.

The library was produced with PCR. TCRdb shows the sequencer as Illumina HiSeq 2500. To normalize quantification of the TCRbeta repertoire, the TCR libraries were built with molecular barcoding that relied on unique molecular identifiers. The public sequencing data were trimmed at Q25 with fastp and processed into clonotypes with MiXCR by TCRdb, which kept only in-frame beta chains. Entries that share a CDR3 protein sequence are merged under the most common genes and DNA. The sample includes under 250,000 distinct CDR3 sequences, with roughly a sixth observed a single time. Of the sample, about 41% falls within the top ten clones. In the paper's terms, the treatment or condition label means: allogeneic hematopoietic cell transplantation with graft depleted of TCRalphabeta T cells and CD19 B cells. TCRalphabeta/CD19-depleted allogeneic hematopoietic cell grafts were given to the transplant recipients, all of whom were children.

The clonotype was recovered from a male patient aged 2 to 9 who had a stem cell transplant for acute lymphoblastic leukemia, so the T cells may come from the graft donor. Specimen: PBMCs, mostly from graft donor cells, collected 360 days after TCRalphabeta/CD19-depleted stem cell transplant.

The CDR3 in this case is CASSHLEWQYF. The DNA sequence follows: TGTGCCAGCAGCCATCTAGAGTGGCAGTACTTC. Here the chain combines TRBV5-5 and TRBJ2-7; no D gene can be assigned with confidence. The CDR3 starts with the cysteine, ends with the phenylalanine, and has 11 residues. Only the CDR3 portion is preserved as DNA: 33 bases, with reading frame beginning at the first base. At the junction V is shortened by 4 bases and J by 9 bases, with 11 bases in between. The CDR1 and CDR2 encoded by the germline V gene (reference sequence) are SGHKS and YYEKEE.